This record covers a single TCR beta chain. Antigen specificity is unknown. The sample contains more than one DNA sequence encoding this CDR3. The data were obtained in a study of beta chain features in type 1 diabetes. Points from the study as a whole: Type 1 diabetes patients had TCRB CDR3s that were shorter (moderately but significantly so) in all four CD4+ subsets.

V shed 0 bases and J shed 6 bases, with 9 bases lying between them. CDR3 length: 12 amino acids. Germline V gene sequence: CDR1 GTSNPN, CDR2 SVGIG (reference sequence). cDNA synthesis used the whole RNA isolate, giving expressed TCRB sequences. The method was immunoSEQ multiplex PCR; TCRdb's version includes in-frame clones alone and lacks a portion of them. The sample has around 180,000 clones, around 8% seen once. The source is a woman aged 40-49 years with type 1 diabetes. Specimen: central memory CD4+ T cells from blood. The chain employs TRBV30 and TRBJ2-7, with D unresolved. The CDR3 DNA is TGTGCCTGGAGTGTAACCGACTCCGAGCAGTACTTC. Translated, it gives CAWSVTDSEQYF. Using reference TRBV30 and TRBJ2-7 for the parts outside the CDR3, the full variable domain is SQTIHQWPATLVQPVGSPLSLECTVEGTSNPNLYWYRQAAGRGLQLLFYSVGIGQISSEVPQNLSASRPQDRQFILSSKKLLLSDSGFYLCAWSVTDSEQYFGPGTRLTVT.